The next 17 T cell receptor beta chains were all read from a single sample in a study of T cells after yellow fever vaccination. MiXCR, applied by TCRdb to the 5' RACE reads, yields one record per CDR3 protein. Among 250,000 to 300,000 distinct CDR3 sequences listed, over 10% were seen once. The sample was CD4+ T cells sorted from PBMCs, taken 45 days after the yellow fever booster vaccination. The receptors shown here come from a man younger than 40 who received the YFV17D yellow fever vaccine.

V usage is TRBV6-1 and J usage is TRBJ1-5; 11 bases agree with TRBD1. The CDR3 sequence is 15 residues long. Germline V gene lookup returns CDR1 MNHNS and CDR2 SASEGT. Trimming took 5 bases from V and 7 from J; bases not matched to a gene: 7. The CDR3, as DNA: TGTGCCAGCAGTCCCGGCGGGACAGGGGGACAGCCCCAGCATTTT. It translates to CASSPGGTGGQPQHF.

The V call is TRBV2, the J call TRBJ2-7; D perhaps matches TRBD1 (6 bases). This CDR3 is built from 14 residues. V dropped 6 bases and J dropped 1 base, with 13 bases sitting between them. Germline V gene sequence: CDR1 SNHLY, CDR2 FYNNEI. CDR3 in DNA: TGTGCCAGCAGAGCCACGACAGGTTCCTACGAGCAGTACTTC. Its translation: CASRATTGSYEQYF.

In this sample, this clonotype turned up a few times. CDR3 sequence reads: CASSDLAGEYTGELFF. In nucleotides, the CDR3 is TGCGCCAGCAGTGATCTAGCGGGAGAGTACACCGGGGAGCTGTTTTTT. The chain couples TRBV10-1 to TRBJ2-2; TRBD2 agrees at 10 bases. J lost 3 bases, V lost 3 bases, and 4 bases had no gene match. The CDR3 consists of 16 residues. The V gene's germline CDR1 is WNHNN and CDR2 SYGVQD (reference sequence).

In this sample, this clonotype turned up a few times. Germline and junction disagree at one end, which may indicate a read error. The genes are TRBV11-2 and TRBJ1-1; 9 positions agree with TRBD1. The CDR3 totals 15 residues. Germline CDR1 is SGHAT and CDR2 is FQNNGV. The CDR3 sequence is CASNLFTGGAREAFF. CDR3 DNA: TGTGCCAGCAACTTATTTACAGGGGGCGCGAGGGAAGCTTTCTTT.

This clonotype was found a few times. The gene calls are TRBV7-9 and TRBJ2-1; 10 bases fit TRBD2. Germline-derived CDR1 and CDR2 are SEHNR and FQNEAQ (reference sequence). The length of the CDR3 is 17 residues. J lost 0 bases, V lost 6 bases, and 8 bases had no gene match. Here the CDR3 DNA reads TGTGCCAGCAGGCCGCGTAGCGGGAGGCCCTCCTACAATGAGCAGTTCTTC. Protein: CASRPRSGRPSYNEQFF.

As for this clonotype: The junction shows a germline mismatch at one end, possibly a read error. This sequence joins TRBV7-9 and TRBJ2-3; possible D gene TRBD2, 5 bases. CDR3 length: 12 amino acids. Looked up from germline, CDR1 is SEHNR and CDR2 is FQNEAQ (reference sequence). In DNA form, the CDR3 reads TGTGCCAGCACCTTAATAGCGGATACGCAGTATTTT. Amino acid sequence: CASTLIADTQYF.

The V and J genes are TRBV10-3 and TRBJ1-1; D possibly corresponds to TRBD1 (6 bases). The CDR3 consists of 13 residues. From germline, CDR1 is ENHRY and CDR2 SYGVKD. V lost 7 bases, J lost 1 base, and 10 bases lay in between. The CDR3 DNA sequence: TGTGCCATCACCATGGACAGGAACACTGAAGCTTTCTTT. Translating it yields CAITMDRNTEAFF.

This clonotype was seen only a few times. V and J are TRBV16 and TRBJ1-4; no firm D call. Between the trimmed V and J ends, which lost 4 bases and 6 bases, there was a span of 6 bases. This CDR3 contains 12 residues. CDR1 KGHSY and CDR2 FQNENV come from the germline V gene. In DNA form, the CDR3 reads TGTGCCAGCAGCCGAAAACATGAAAAACTGTTTTTT. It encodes CASSRKHEKLFF.

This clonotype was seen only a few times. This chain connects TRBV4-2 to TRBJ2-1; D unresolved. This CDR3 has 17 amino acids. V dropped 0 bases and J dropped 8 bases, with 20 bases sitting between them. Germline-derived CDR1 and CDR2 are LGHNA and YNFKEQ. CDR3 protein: CASSQEQPGAAAHEQFF. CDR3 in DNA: TGTGCCAGCAGCCAAGAACAACCGGGCGCCGCGGCACATGAGCAGTTCTTC.

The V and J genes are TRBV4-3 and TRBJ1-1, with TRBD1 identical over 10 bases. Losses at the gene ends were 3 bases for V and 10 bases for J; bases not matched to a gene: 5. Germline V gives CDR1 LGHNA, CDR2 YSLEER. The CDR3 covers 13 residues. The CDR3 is CASSHLGDRGAFF. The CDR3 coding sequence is TGCGCCAGCAGCCACTTGGGGGACAGGGGAGCTTTCTTT.

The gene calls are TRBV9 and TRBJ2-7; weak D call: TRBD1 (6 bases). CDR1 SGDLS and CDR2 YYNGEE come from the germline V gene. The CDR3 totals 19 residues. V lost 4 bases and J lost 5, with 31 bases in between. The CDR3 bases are TGTGCCAGCAGCCTCAGAAATCGGGACACCCGACTACTGCCCCACGAGCAGTACTTC. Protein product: CASSLRNRDTRLLPHEQYF.

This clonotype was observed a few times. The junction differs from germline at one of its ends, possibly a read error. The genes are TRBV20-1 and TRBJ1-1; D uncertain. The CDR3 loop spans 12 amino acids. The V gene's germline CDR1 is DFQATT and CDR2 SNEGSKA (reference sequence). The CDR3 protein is CSARGMNTEAFF. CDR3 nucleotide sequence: TGCAGTGCAAGAGGTATGAACACTGAAGCTTTCTTT.

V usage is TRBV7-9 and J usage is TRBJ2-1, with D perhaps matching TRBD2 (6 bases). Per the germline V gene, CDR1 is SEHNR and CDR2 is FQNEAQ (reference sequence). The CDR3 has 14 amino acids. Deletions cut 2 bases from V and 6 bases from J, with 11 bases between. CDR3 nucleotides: TGTGCCAGCAGCTTAACGGGAGCTGGCAATGAGCAGTTCTTC. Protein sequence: CASSLTGAGNEQFF.

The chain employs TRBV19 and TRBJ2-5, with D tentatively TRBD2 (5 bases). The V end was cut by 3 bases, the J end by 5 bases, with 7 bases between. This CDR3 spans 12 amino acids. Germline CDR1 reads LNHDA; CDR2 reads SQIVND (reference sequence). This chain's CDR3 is CASSIGMETQYF. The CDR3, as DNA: TGTGCCAGTAGTATCGGGATGGAGACCCAGTACTTC.

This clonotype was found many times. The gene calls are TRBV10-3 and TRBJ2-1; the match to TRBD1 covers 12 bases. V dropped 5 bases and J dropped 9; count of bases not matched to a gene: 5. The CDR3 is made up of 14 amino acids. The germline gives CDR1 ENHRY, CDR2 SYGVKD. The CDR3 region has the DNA TGTGCCATCAGTCCGGGACAGGGGGCCGGTGAGCAGTTCTTC. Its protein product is CAISPGQGAGEQFF.

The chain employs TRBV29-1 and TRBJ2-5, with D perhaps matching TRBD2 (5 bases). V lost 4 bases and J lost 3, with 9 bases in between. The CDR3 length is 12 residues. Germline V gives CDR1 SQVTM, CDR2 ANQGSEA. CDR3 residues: CSVVATEETQYF. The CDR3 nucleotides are TGCAGCGTTGTAGCGACGGAAGAGACCCAGTACTTC.

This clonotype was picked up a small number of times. The chain's CDR3 is CASSFLPSGGRSDTQYF. CDR3 sequence (DNA): TGTGCCAGCAGCTTTCTCCCCAGCGGGGGACGGTCGGATACGCAGTATTTT. V gene TRBV7-2 combines with J gene TRBJ2-3; 8 bases fit TRBD2. Germline trimming cut 3 bases from V and 6 bases from J; bases unmatched to any gene: 14. Looked up from germline, CDR1 is SGHTA and CDR2 is FQGNSA. The CDR3 length is 17 residues.